This T cell receptor beta chain was retrieved from a study of naive and memory T cell subsets. The library had UMIs added by 3' ligation of an oligonucleotide to TCR cDNA. Adult healthy volunteers gave 2.5 ml peripheral blood for whole-blood RNA. Input was about 1 to 1,100 ng of DNase-treated total RNA without cell sorting. The SP2 primer and nested alpha and beta constant region primers amplified ligated cDNA in four rounds. TCRdb used MiXCR to reprocess the 5' RACE reads, holding one entry per CDR3 protein. Of roughly 60,000 distinct CDR3 sequences listed, 7% to 8% were seen once; the top ten hold under 25%. V lost 6 bases and J 3 bases, leaving 18 bases between the germline ends. The CDR3 covers 15 residues. Germline V gives CDR1 DFQATT, CDR2 SNEGSKA (reference sequence).

The receptor was derived from a female donor in good health. J is TRBJ2-1 and V is TRBV20-1; D is possibly TRBD1 (5 bases). CDR3 bases: TGCAGTGCACTATATTCCCAGGGATACTACAATGAGCAGTTCTTC. Residues: CSALYSQGYYNEQFF.